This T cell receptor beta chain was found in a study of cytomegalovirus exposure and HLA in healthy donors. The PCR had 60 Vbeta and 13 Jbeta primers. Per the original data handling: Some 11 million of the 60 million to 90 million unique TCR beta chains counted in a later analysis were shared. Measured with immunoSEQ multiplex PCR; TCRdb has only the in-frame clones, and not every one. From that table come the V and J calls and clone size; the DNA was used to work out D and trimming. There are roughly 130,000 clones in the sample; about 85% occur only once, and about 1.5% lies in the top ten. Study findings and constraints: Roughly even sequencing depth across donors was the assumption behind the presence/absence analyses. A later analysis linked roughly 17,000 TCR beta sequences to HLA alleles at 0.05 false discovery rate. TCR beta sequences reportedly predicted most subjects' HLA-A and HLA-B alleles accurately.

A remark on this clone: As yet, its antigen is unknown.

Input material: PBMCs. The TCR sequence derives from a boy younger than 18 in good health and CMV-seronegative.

CDR3 nucleotide sequence: TGCGCCAGCAGCCTTGGACAGGGGATTGGCGGGGAGCTGTTTTTT. It codes for CASSLGQGIGGELFF. J is TRBJ2-2 and V is TRBV5-1, with 9 bases aligning to TRBD1. Germline CDR1 is SGHRS and CDR2 is YFSETQ. After removal of 4 bases from V and 7 bases from J, the junction contained 8 bases not matched to a gene. This CDR3 comprises 15 residues.